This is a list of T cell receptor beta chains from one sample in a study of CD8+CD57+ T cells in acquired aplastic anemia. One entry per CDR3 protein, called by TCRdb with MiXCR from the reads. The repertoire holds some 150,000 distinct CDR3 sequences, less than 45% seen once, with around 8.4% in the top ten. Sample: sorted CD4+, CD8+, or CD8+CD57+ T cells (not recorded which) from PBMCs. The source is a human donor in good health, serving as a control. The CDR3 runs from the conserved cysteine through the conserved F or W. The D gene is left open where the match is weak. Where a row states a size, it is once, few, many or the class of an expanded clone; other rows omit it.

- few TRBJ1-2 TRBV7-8 CASSLRQNYGYTF TGTGCCAGCAGCTTAAGGCAGAACTATGGCTACACCTTC
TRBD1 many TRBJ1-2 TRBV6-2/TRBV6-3 CASSYPGTGGGNYGYTF TGTGCCAGCAGTTACCCCGGGACAGGGGGCGGGAACTATGGCTACACCTTC
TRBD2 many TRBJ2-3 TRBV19 CASSGRGGSDTQYF TGTGCCAGTAGTGGGCGCGGGGGAAGTGATACGCAGTATTTT
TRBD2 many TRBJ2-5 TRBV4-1 CASSQDRGLVGQETQYF TGCGCCAGCAGCCAAGATCGGGGACTAGTAGGGCAAGAGACCCAGTACTTC
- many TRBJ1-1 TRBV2 CASNYFTEAFF TGTGCCAGCAACTATTTCACTGAAGCTTTCTTT
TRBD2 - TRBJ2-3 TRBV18 CASSLTSGSVDTQYF TGTGCCAGCTCACTGACTAGCGGGAGCGTAGATACGCAGTATTTT
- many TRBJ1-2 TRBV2 CASTLDSGNGYTF TGTGCCAGCACGTTAGACTCAGGGAATGGCTACACCTTC
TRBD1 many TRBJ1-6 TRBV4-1 CASSQPRQGANSPLHF TGCGCCAGCAGCCAACCCAGACAGGGGGCTAATTCACCCCTCCACTTT
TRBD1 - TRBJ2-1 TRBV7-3 CASSSTGQYNEQFF TGTGCCAGCAGCTCAACGGGACAGTACAATGAGCAGTTCTTC
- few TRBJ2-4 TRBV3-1 CASSLTGQNIQYF TGTGCCAGCAGCCTGACGGGTCAAAACATTCAGTACTTC
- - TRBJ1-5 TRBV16 CASSQFSYDQPQHF TGTGCCAGCAGCCAATTCAGCTACGACCAGCCCCAGCATTTT
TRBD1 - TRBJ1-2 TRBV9 CASSLRQGRSGYTF TGTGCCAGCAGCCTTCGACAGGGGAGAAGTGGCTACACCTTC
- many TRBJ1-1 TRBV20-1 CSARGVVGRGMNTEAFF TGCAGTGCTAGAGGTGTAGTAGGTCGCGGGATGAACACTGAAGCTTTCTTT
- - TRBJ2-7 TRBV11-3 CASSFGAGPSYEQYF TGTGCCAGCAGCTTTGGGGCGGGGCCGTCCTACGAGCAGTACTTC
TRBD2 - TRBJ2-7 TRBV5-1 CASSSEGSGGQGLYEQYF TGCGCCAGCAGCTCGGAGGGTAGCGGGGGGCAGGGACTTTACGAGCAGTACTTC